The clone carrying this T cell receptor beta chain showed up many times. No antigen is known for it. In TCRdb, the 5' RACE reads were re-called with MiXCR into one record per CDR3 protein. The table has over 20,000 distinct CDR3 sequences, 3.5% to 5% seen once. The source of the sample is a study of early T cells in non-severe SARS-CoV-2 infection. Study in general: Sequencing used unsorted whole-blood bulk RNA, so chains lack pairing. Findings and caveats of the study: Anti-spike CD8 specificities were favored by VDJdb matching, whose results missed private and CD4 specificities.

The CDR3 runs to 16 residues. Trimming took off 2 bases at V and 3 bases at J, with 15 bases between the two ends. Germline assignment: CDR1 LGHNA and CDR2 YSLEER. The TCR was taken from an adult who was a healthcare worker with PCR-confirmed SARS-CoV-2 infection or an uninfected control (not recorded which). The chain uses TRBV4-3 and TRBJ2-3, with D perhaps matching TRBD2 (7 bases). The sequencing sample was made of whole blood. The CDR3 spells CASSQSGGAKTDTQYF. DNA of the CDR3: TGCGCCAGCAGCCAAAGTGGGGGGGCGAAGACAGATACGCAGTATTTT.